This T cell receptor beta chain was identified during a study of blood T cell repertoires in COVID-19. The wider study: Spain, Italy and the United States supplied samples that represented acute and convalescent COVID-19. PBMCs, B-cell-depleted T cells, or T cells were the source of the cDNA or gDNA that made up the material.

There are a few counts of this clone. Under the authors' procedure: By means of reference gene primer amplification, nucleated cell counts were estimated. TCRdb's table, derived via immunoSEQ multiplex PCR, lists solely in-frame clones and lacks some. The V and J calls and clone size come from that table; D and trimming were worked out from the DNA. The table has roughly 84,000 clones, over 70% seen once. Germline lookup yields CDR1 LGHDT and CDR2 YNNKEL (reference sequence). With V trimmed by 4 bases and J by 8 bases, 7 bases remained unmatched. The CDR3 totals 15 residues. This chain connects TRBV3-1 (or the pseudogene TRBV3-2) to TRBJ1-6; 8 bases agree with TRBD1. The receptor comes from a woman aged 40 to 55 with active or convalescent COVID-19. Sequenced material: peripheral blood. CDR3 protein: CASSRRQGLHSPLHF. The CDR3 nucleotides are TGTGCCAGCAGCCGAAGACAGGGGTTGCATTCACCCCTCCACTTT.